A selection of T cell receptor beta chains follows, all from one sample in a study of T cell responses to AZD1222 COVID-19 vaccine. Some clones are missing from TCRdb's copy, which holds only in-frame ones; the method was immunoSEQ multiplex PCR. Here the sample spans some 140,000 clones, under 95% being singletons. This material consisted of peripheral blood, taken on day 0 of AZD1222 vaccination. The source of these receptors is an adult in good health. Each CDR3 is given with its conserved first and last residue. Each record gives: clone size, V gene, D gene, J gene, CDR3 protein, CDR3 DNA. D genes are given only for firm matches. Size values are once, few and many counts, or a class for expanded clones, and some rows have none.

-,TRBV9,TRBD2,TRBJ2-5,CASSVELAGVETQYF,TGTGCCAGCAGCGTAGAACTAGCGGGAGTGGAGACCCAGTACTTC
-,TRBV19,-,TRBJ2-7,CASRGQTYEQYF,TGTGCCAGTAGAGGACAGACCTACGAGCAGTACTTC
-,TRBV4-1,-,TRBJ2-2,CASSQARMRAKGNTGELFF,TGCGCCAGCAGCCAAGCTCGAATGCGGGCAAAAGGGAACACCGGGGAGCTGTTTTTT
-,TRBV28,-,TRBJ1-5,CASSFRGPPQHF,TGTGCCAGCAGTTTCAGGGGCCCTCCCCAGCATTTT
-,TRBV28,TRBD1,TRBJ2-1,CASRSGTGNYNEQFF,TGTGCCAGCAGGTCCGGGACAGGGAACTACAATGAGCAGTTCTTC
-,TRBV19,-,TRBJ1-2,CASSLQTNYGYTF,TGTGCCAGTAGTTTGCAGACTAACTATGGCTACACCTTC
-,TRBV9,-,TRBJ1-3,CASSVSGTSGNTIYF,TGTGCCAGCAGCGTGTCGGGGACCTCTGGAAACACCATATATTTT
-,TRBV7-3,TRBD2,TRBJ2-1,CASSLRGSGIYNEQFF,TGTGCCAGCAGCTTAAGAGGTAGCGGGATCTACAATGAGCAGTTCTTC
-,TRBV21-1,-,TRBJ2-3,CASSPLGWTGDSTDTQYF,TGTGCCAGCAGCCCCCTGGGGTGGACAGGGGATAGCACAGATACGCAGTATTTT
-,TRBV28,-,TRBJ1-1,CASRVFVTGENTEAFF,TGTGCCAGCAGGGTTTTTGTGACAGGAGAGAACACTGAAGCTTTCTTT
-,TRBV7-2,TRBD1,TRBJ2-6,CASSSRQGDANVLTF,TGTGCCAGCAGTTCCCGACAGGGGGATGCCAACGTCCTGACTTTC
few,TRBV28,-,TRBJ1-1,CASSLGVGRAEAFF,TGTGCCAGCAGTTTAGGGGTCGGGAGAGCTGAAGCTTTCTTT
-,TRBV9,-,TRBJ1-2,CASSPDGFFNYGYTF,TGTGCCAGCAGCCCCGACGGGTTCTTTAACTATGGCTACACCTTC
-,TRBV2,TRBD1,TRBJ1-6,CASSDATGGLYNSPLHF,TGTGCCAGCAGTGATGCGACAGGGGGTCTCTATAATTCACCCCTCCACTTT
-,TRBV28,-,TRBJ2-1,CASSRLDEQFF,TGTGCCAGCAGCCGACTAGATGAGCAGTTCTTC
-,TRBV6-5,-,TRBJ1-5,CASSSGHFSNQPQHF,TGTGCCAGCAGTTCGGGACACTTTAGCAATCAGCCCCAGCATTTT
once,TRBV6-6,TRBD2,TRBJ2-2,CASSRKRDGGELFF,TGTGCCAGCAGTAGAAAGCGGGACGGCGGGGAGCTGTTTTTT
-,TRBV24-1,TRBD2,TRBJ2-5,CATSDWTSGRADRETQYF,TGTGCCACCAGTGATTGGACTAGCGGGAGGGCCGATCGAGAGACCCAGTACTTC
-,TRBV5-1,TRBD1,TRBJ1-2,CASSLEGTGGGYGHTF,TGCGCCAGCAGCTTGGAAGGGACAGGGGGCGGATATGGCCACACCTTC
-,TRBV19,-,TRBJ2-1,CASSLMTPTENEQFF,TGTGCCAGTAGTCTGATGACACCGACCGAGAATGAGCAGTTCTTC
-,TRBV6-4,-,TRBJ1-2,CASSTDASSYGYTF,TGTGCCAGCAGTACGGACGCGTCGAGCTATGGCTACACCTTC
-,TRBV3-1/TRBV3-2,TRBD1,TRBJ2-3,CASSPGQGHPDTQYF,TGTGCCAGCAGCCCGGGACAGGGTCACCCAGATACGCAGTATTTT
-,TRBV5-4,-,TRBJ2-5,CASSARDGQETQYF,TGTGCCAGCAGCGCCCGGGACGGCCAAGAGACCCAGTACTTC
-,TRBV18,-,TRBJ1-5,CASSPGQDEPQHF,TGTGCCAGCTCACCAGGGCAGGATGAGCCCCAGCATTTT
-,TRBV30,-,TRBJ2-6,CAWSGPGPSGANVLTF,TGTGCCTGGAGTGGCCCGGGACCCTCTGGGGCCAACGTCCTGACTTTC
once,TRBV7-9,-,TRBJ1-2,CASSSIRTGYYGYTF,TGTGCCAGCAGTAGTATACGGACCGGCTACTATGGCTACACCTTC
-,TRBV19,-,TRBJ2-3,CASSIPTKGTDTQYF,TGTGCCAGTAGTATCCCCACTAAGGGCACAGATACGCAGTATTTT
-,TRBV29-1,TRBD1,TRBJ1-1,CSVEAWTGRKTEAFF,TGCAGCGTTGAAGCTTGGACAGGGAGGAAAACTGAAGCTTTCTTT
-,TRBV19,-,TRBJ1-5,CASTDSGNQPQHF,TGTGCCAGTACGGATTCAGGCAATCAGCCCCAGCATTTT